The 17 T cell receptor beta chains in this list originate from one sample, sequenced in a study of T cell responses to AZD1222 COVID-19 vaccine. The data were produced by immunoSEQ multiplex PCR, yet TCRdb's version contains in-frame clones alone and is incomplete. The sample records 150,000 to 200,000 clones, about 87% being singletons. The starting material was peripheral blood, obtained on day 0 of AZD1222 vaccination. All receptors come from an adult in good health.

V usage is TRBV9 and J usage is TRBJ1-2, with no clear D. V was pared by 6 bases and J by 5 bases, with 20 bases between. The germline gives CDR1 SGDLS, CDR2 YYNGEE. CDR3 length equals 15 residues. The CDR3 loop reads CASKSIQLVVYGYTF. Here the CDR3 DNA reads TGTGCCAGCAAGTCCATTCAACTGGTGGTTTATGGCTACACCTTC.

This rearrangement joins TRBV2 to TRBJ1-4; the match to TRBD1 covers 11 bases. The CDR3 covers 15 residues. J gave up 14 bases and V 4 bases, and 12 bases lay outside the gene matches. CDR1 and CDR2 (germline): SNHLY, FYNNEI. The CDR3 protein is CASSAEGTGGHVLFF. The CDR3 DNA is TGTGCCAGCAGTGCCGAGGGGACAGGGGGACACGTCCTGTTTTTT.

V gene TRBV5-4 combines with J gene TRBJ2-5, with 15 bases that match TRBD2. This CDR3 is 17 amino acids long. V dropped 3 bases and J dropped 5; count of bases not matched to a gene: 8. Germline V gene sequence: CDR1 SGHNT, CDR2 YYREEE (reference sequence). The CDR3 sequence: CASSSWTSGRARETQYF. The CDR3, as DNA: TGTGCCAGCAGCTCCTGGACTAGCGGGAGGGCCCGGGAGACCCAGTACTTC.

This clone was detected only once. The chain uses TRBV28 and TRBJ1-2; 11 bases are shared with TRBD1. Trimming took 4 bases from V and 4 from J; bases not matched to a gene: 14. The CDR3 runs to 18 residues. CDR1 and CDR2 from the germline V gene are MDHEN and SYDVKM. The chain's CDR3 is CASSSAGTGGLKSYGYTF. The CDR3 region has the DNA TGTGCCAGCAGTTCAGCCGGGACAGGGGGACTTAAATCCTATGGCTACACCTTC.

The chain links TRBV18 to TRBJ1-4; 8 nucleotides line up with TRBD1. The CDR3 has 15 amino acids. The germline gives CDR1 KGHSH, CDR2 LQKENI. Losses at the gene ends were 5 bases for V and 7 bases for J; bases not matched to a gene: 9. CDR3 nucleotides: TGTGCCAGCTCAGTTCGACAGGGGACAAGTGAAAAACTGTTTTTT. Its translation: CASSVRQGTSEKLFF.

V is TRBV30 and J is TRBJ1-2; D unclear. V shed 3 bases and J shed 4 bases, with 9 bases lying between them. CDR1 is GTSNPN, CDR2 SVGIG, per germline (reference sequence). The CDR3 runs 12 residues. The CDR3 nucleotides are TGTGCCTGGAGCGATGGACCCTATGGCTACACCTTC. It translates to CAWSDGPYGYTF.

The CDR3 loop is CASSYQAVTGELFF. The CDR3, as DNA: TGTGCCAGCAGTTACCAGGCGGTCACCGGGGAGCTGTTTTTT. The chain links TRBV6-2 or TRBV6-3 to TRBJ2-2; no clear D gene. The CDR3 is made up of 14 amino acids. The V gene's germline CDR1 is MNHEY and CDR2 SVGEGT. Between the trimmed V and J ends, which lost 2 bases and 4 bases, there was a span of 8 bases.

This clone appeared a single time. V usage is TRBV7-3 and J usage is TRBJ2-7, with TRBD1 identical over 10 bases. CDR1 is SGHTA and CDR2 is FQGTGA in the germline V gene. V was pared by 5 bases and J by 6 bases, with 10 bases of the junction left unmatched. The CDR3 runs 15 residues. The CDR3 DNA sequence: TGTGCCAGCAGCCTACAAGGGACAGGGGTTAGCGAGCAGTACTTC. This translates into CASSLQGTGVSEQYF.

The chain couples TRBV9 to TRBJ1-4; TRBD1 is a possible D gene (5 bases). V was clipped by 0 bases and J by 0 bases, with 12 bases between them. Germline V gene lookup returns CDR1 SGDLS and CDR2 YYNGEE. The CDR3 loop spans 17 amino acids. CDR3 sequence reads: CASSVDGGGATNEKLFF. The DNA for the CDR3 is TGTGCCAGCAGCGTAGATGGGGGAGGCGCAACTAATGAAAAACTGTTTTTT.

The genes are TRBV3-1 (or the pseudogene TRBV3-2) and TRBJ1-2; perhaps TRBD1 as D (5 bases). The ends were cut back, 4 bases at V and 5 bases at J, with 17 bases in the middle. Germline lookup yields CDR1 LGHDT and CDR2 YNNKEL (reference sequence). The CDR3 consists of 15 residues. CDR3 bases: TGTGCCAGCAGCCTGTGGGACGGTGGGGGTTATGGCTACACCTTC. Translating gives CASSLWDGGGYGYTF.

The rearrangement links TRBV27 to TRBJ2-5; TRBD2 aligns across 9 bases. The CDR3 sequence is 15 residues long. The trim removed 6 bases at V and 1 base at J, leaving 6 bases unmatched. The germline gives CDR1 MNHEY, CDR2 SMNVEV (reference sequence). In nucleotides, the CDR3 is TGTGCCAGCAGCCGCTCGACTAGCGGCCAAGAGACCCAGTACTTC. Protein sequence: CASSRSTSGQETQYF.

The V call is TRBV19, the J call TRBJ1-1, with 8 bases aligning to TRBD1. This CDR3 comprises 16 residues. From germline, CDR1 is LNHDA and CDR2 SQIVND (reference sequence). V gave up 3 bases and J gave up 1 base; unmatched junction bases: 7. The CDR3 sequence: CASSIRQGKTNTEAFF. CDR3 bases: TGTGCCAGTAGTATCAGACAGGGGAAAACGAACACTGAAGCTTTCTTT.

The chain is built from TRBV27 and TRBJ1-4; a possible D gene is TRBD1 (5 bases). The CDR3 is 14 amino acids. Germline assignment: CDR1 MNHEY and CDR2 SMNVEV (reference sequence). Trimming stripped 3 bases from V and 4 bases from J, with 9 bases between. The CDR3 bases are TGTGCCAGCAGTTTTAGGGGCGTTAATGAAAAACTGTTTTTT. Translation gives CASSFRGVNEKLFF.

The chain joins TRBV10-2 to TRBJ2-3; D is undetermined. Trimming cost V 8 bases and J 2 bases, with 11 bases left between them. This CDR3 contains 13 residues. The germline V gene has CDR1 WSHSY and CDR2 SAAADI. The CDR3 bases are TGCGCCAGCCGACCGAGCAACACAGATACGCAGTATTTT. Translated: CASRPSNTDTQYF.

The chain recombines TRBV10-3 with TRBJ1-5; the match to TRBD1 covers 7 bases. The CDR3 runs 15 residues. Trimming cost V 2 bases and J 4 bases; bases outside gene matches: 5. The V gene's germline CDR1 is ENHRY and CDR2 SYGVKD. The CDR3 here is CAISEGQVQNQPQHF. CDR3 nucleotide sequence: TGTGCCATCAGTGAGGGACAGGTACAAAATCAGCCCCAGCATTTT.

The chain is built from TRBV6-5 and TRBJ1-6, with D perhaps TRBD1 (6 bases). Germline lookup yields CDR1 MNHEY and CDR2 SVGAGI. The CDR3 length is 15 residues. Trimming removed 6 bases from V and 10 bases from J, with 19 bases in between. DNA for the CDR3: TGTGCCAGCAGGCGGACAGATCAAGGTATCTCACCCCTCCACTTT. The encoded protein is CASRRTDQGISPLHF.

V gene TRBV28 combines with J gene TRBJ1-2; TRBD1 matches at 10 bases. The CDR3 sequence is 15 residues long. Per the germline V gene, CDR1 is MDHEN and CDR2 is SYDVKM. Trimming at V came to 4 bases and at J to 7 bases, leaving 9 bases not matched to a gene. CDR3 residues: CASSSTGGAWSGYTF. The CDR3 nucleotides read TGTGCCAGCAGTTCGACAGGGGGCGCTTGGTCTGGCTACACCTTC.